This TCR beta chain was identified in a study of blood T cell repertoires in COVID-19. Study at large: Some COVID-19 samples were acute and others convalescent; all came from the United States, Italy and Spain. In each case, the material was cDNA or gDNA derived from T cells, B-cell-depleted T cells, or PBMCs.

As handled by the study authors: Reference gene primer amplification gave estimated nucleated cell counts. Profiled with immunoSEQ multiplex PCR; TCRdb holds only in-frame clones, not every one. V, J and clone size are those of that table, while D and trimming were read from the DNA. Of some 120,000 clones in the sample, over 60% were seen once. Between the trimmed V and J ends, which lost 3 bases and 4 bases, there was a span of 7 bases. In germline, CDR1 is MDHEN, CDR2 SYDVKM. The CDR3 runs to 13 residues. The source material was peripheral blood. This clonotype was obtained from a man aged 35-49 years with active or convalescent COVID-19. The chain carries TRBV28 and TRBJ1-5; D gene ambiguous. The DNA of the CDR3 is TGTGCCAGCAGTTTTCAGTTAAATCAGCCCCAGCATTTT. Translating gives CASSFQLNQPQHF.